The clone carrying this T cell receptor beta chain was counted many times. Its antigen is not identified. The sample is drawn from a study of early T cells in non-severe SARS-CoV-2 infection. At the level of the study: The study sequenced bulk RNA from unsorted whole blood, with chains unpaired. Whole-study results and caveats: Private and CD4 specificities were missed by VDJdb matching, which favored anti-spike CD8 responses.

The protocol attached unique molecular identifiers to individual cDNA molecules. TCRdb reprocessed the 5' RACE reads with MiXCR, giving one entry per CDR3 protein. The sample carries some 64,000 distinct CDR3 sequences, about 9.1% recorded once. Per the germline V gene, CDR1 is MNHEY and CDR2 is SVGAGI. The CDR3 has 16 amino acids. The germline V and J ends were trimmed by 0 bases and 2 bases, with 14 bases remaining between them. The chain links TRBV6-5 to TRBJ2-7, with no clear D. The clonotype originates from an adult who was a healthcare worker with PCR-confirmed SARS-CoV-2 infection or an uninfected control (not recorded which). The sequencing used whole blood, collected at baseline. CDR3 in amino acids: CASSYSGQIPPYEQYF. CDR3 bases: TGTGCCAGCAGTTACTCTGGCCAGATCCCTCCCTACGAGCAGTACTTC.